This TCR beta chain came from a study of blood T cells in healthy people across ages. Next came a second PCR, run for about 6 to 12 cycles, which used a sample-barcoded 5' primer along with a J-beta primer mix. MiXCR, run by TCRdb on the 5' RACE reads, gives a single entry per CDR3 protein. This sample has over 1,500,000 distinct CDR3 sequences, with about 49% found just once. In germline, CDR1 is SGHRS, CDR2 YFSETQ. V shed 3 bases and J 0 bases; nucleotides not matched to a gene: 14. This CDR3 has 18 amino acids. Regarding the study as a whole: Per-million-T-cell TCR beta diversity fell roughly linearly with age. More naive CD4+ cells and higher diversity marked long-lived donors relative to aged donors.

This clonotype was detected only a few times. Its specificity is unknown. The V gene is TRBV5-1, the J gene TRBJ1-2, with 7 bases identical to TRBD1. Sequencing was done on a sample of blood. This TCR came from a woman aged 40-49 years in good health. The CDR3 reads CASSSGQHGQGANYGYTF. CDR3 bases: TGCGCCAGCAGCTCGGGACAGCACGGGCAGGGCGCTAACTATGGCTACACCTTC.